This record covers a single T cell receptor (beta chain). The sample belongs to a study of blood T cell repertoires in COVID-19. CDR1 is SGHTA, CDR2 FQGTGA, per germline. The CDR3 has 17 residues. V lost 1 base and J lost 6; bases outside the gene matches: 10. TCRdb's table, derived via immunoSEQ multiplex PCR, lists solely in-frame clones and lacks some. Of around 330,000 clones in the sample, 90% were seen once. The sequence derives from a man in his 60s who had recovered from COVID-19. The gene calls are TRBV7-3 and TRBJ1-3; 9 nucleotides align to TRBD1. The sequenced sample was PBMCs or T cells enriched from blood (not recorded which). The CDR3 is CASSLNPPGTGTNTIYF. In DNA, the CDR3 is TGTGCCAGCAGCTTAAATCCTCCCGGGACAGGGACAAACACCATATATTTT.